This entry describes one TCR beta chain. This entry is derived from a study of blood T cell repertoires in COVID-19. As for the study in general: COVID-19 samples collected from the United States, Italy and Spain covered acute and convalescent phases.

The length of the CDR3 is 15 residues. The germline CDR1 and CDR2 sequences are SGHNT and YYREEE (reference sequence). V shed 0 bases and J 6 bases; nucleotides not matched to a gene: 5. Sequencing used immunoSEQ multiplex PCR; TCRdb keeps in-frame clones, though not all of them. The table includes a few hundred thousand clones, roughly 80% detected once. The study drew participants aged roughly 18 to 95 years from about two dozen US areas. Allocation to cohorts depended on clinical history reported by the participants. Symptom resolution, clearance, or two negative PCRs marked the recovered donors of Cohort 3.

This receptor was obtained from a man aged 45-65 years who had recovered from COVID-19. This chain uses TRBV5-4 with TRBJ2-7; 11 bases agree with TRBD1. Material: PBMCs or T cells enriched from blood (not recorded which). DNA of the CDR3: TGTGCCAGCAGCTTGGATGAGGGACAGGGGGGCGAGCAGTACTTC. Translating gives CASSLDEGQGGEQYF.